These 29 T cell receptor beta chains came from one sample sequenced in a study of blood T cell repertoires in COVID-19. The data were produced by immunoSEQ multiplex PCR, yet TCRdb's version contains in-frame clones alone and is incomplete. Among about 31,000 clones, 70% to 90% were seen once, and the ten largest hold 0.5% to 0.7%. Specimen: peripheral blood. The receptors here all came from a woman aged 35 to 49 with active or convalescent COVID-19.

The rearrangement uses TRBV2 and TRBJ1-1; 7 bases match TRBD1. The CDR3 totals 14 residues. The germline CDR1 and CDR2 sequences are SNHLY and FYNNEI. The J segment lost 0 bases and the V segment lost 8 bases, leaving 6 bases of the junction unmatched. The CDR3 region is CASAPGQMNTEAFF. In DNA form, the CDR3 reads TGTGCCAGCGCCCCGGGACAGATGAACACTGAAGCTTTCTTT.

V usage is TRBV18 and J usage is TRBJ2-5, with 7 nucleotides matching TRBD2. The V gene's germline CDR1 is KGHSH and CDR2 LQKENI. V lost 1 base, J lost 3 bases, and 14 bases stayed unmatched. This CDR3 has 18 residues. The CDR3: CASSPLRQRGVHKETQYF. Written as DNA, the CDR3 is TGTGCCAGCTCACCACTAAGGCAGCGGGGCGTACACAAAGAGACCCAGTACTTC.

V gene TRBV18 combines with J gene TRBJ1-2; D not resolved. The germline V gene has CDR1 KGHSH and CDR2 LQKENI. This CDR3 has 15 amino acids. V dropped 4 bases and J dropped 0 bases, with 12 bases sitting between them. DNA of the CDR3: TGTGCCAGCTCACTCGGCACAGCCTCTAACTATGGCTACACCTTC. Translation gives CASSLGTASNYGYTF.

This chain joins TRBV30 and TRBJ1-3; TRBD1 aligns across 7 bases. This CDR3 comprises 13 residues. V trimming: 8 bases; J trimming: 6 bases; junction bases outside the gene matches: 10. CDR1 and CDR2 from the germline V gene are GTSNPN and SVGIG (reference sequence). The CDR3 region is CARGKGTANTIYF. CDR3 nucleotide sequence: TGTGCCCGTGGAAAGGGGACAGCAAACACCATATATTTT.

CDR3 nucleotides: TGTGCCAGCAGCTTAGCGGGAGGGCCGATGGATACGCAGTATTTT. It specifies CASSLAGGPMDTQYF. J is TRBJ2-3 and V is TRBV7-3, with TRBD2 matching 9 bases. The CDR3 is 15 residues long. V was clipped by 2 bases and J by 6 bases; unmatched bases: 6. The V gene's germline CDR1 is SGHTA and CDR2 FQGTGA.

The chain joins TRBV9 to TRBJ2-3; a possible D gene is TRBD2 (5 bases). The germline V gene encodes CDR1 SGDLS and CDR2 YYNGEE. The CDR3 spans 13 residues. Deletions cut 4 bases from V and 5 bases from J, with 11 bases between. The DNA of the CDR3 is TGTGCCAGCAGCACCGGGGTTGTAGATACGCAGTATTTT. This gives the protein CASSTGVVDTQYF.

The CDR3 DNA reads as TGTGCCAGCAGCTACTCGGGGACTAGCACAGATACGCAGTATTTT. Its protein is CASSYSGTSTDTQYF. The chain couples TRBV7-6 to TRBJ2-3, with D perhaps matching TRBD2 (6 bases). Germline CDR1 SGHVS, CDR2 FNYEAQ. The CDR3 sequence is 15 residues long. V lost 4 bases and J lost 0, with 11 bases in between.

V gene TRBV7-2 combines with J gene TRBJ1-2; TRBD1 agrees at 7 bases. V lost 2 bases and J lost 5; bases outside the gene matches: 11. The CDR3 is 16 residues long. CDR1 and CDR2 (germline): SGHTA, FQGNSA. CDR3 DNA sequence: TGTGCCAGCAGCTTAATGGCAGGGGGGAATGGGTATGGCTACACCTTC. The encoded protein is CASSLMAGGNGYGYTF.

The chain links TRBV2 to TRBJ2-7, with a tentative D call TRBD1 (6 bases). Trimming pared 6 bases from V and 6 bases from J, leaving 15 bases between. CDR3 length equals 13 residues. The V gene's germline CDR1 is SNHLY and CDR2 FYNNEI. The CDR3 protein is CASRTGQYAEQYF. The CDR3 nucleotides read TGTGCCAGCAGAACCGGACAGTACGCCGAGCAGTACTTC.

This chain links TRBV24-1 with TRBJ1-2, with D perhaps matching TRBD1 (6 bases). Per the germline V gene, CDR1 is KGHDR and CDR2 is SFDVKD. The CDR3 has 17 residues. With 4 bases removed from V and 3 bases from J, the gap between germline ends came to 20 bases. DNA of the CDR3: TGTGCCACCAGTGACACCCCCCTGGGGGGGGCAGACTATGGCTACACCTTC. Its translation is CATSDTPLGGADYGYTF.

This chain uses TRBV9 with TRBJ1-2; TRBD1 might be the D (6 bases). This CDR3 comprises 16 residues. Germline assignment: CDR1 SGDLS and CDR2 YYNGEE. V was cut by 4 bases and J by 2 bases, with 18 bases left in between. The CDR3 DNA reads as TGTGCCAGCAGCCTCGACCCTCAGGGGATCAACTATGGCTACACCTTC. Protein product: CASSLDPQGINYGYTF. Complete variable domain (other parts from reference TRBV9 and TRBJ1-2): DSGVTQTPKHLITATGQRVTLRCSPRSGDLSVYWYQQSLDQGLQFLIQYYNGEERAKGNILERFSAQQFPDLHSELNLSSLELGDSALYFCASSLDPQGINYGYTFGSGTRLTVV.

CDR3 sequence: CASSPQGARGNTEAFF. The CDR3 DNA is TGTGCCAGCTCACCTCAGGGGGCGCGGGGAAACACTGAAGCTTTCTTT. This rearrangement joins TRBV18 to TRBJ1-1; 8 bases map to TRBD1. J gave up 2 bases and V 3 bases, and 8 bases lay outside the gene matches. Per germline, CDR1 KGHSH and CDR2 LQKENI. CDR3 length equals 16 residues.

The chain couples TRBV4-2 to TRBJ1-2, with 10 bases identical to TRBD1. CDR3 size: 15 residues. V gave up 1 base and J gave up 3 bases; unmatched junction bases: 2. Germline values: CDR1 LGHNA, CDR2 YNFKEQ. This CDR3 is CASSQGTGGYYGYTF. The CDR3 bases are TGTGCCAGCAGCCAAGGGACAGGGGGATACTATGGCTACACCTTC.

The chain links TRBV27 to TRBJ1-1, with a weak D call TRBD1 (6 bases). Germline CDR1 is MNHEY and CDR2 is SMNVEV (reference sequence). V shed 3 bases and J shed 1 base, with 12 bases lying between them. The CDR3 has 15 residues. The CDR3 loop reads CASSFRPGANTEAFF. Written as DNA, the CDR3 is TGTGCCAGCAGTTTCCGGCCAGGGGCGAACACTGAAGCTTTCTTT.

The CDR3 protein is CASSRGGASSYNEQFF. The CDR3 DNA sequence: TGCGCCAGCAGCCGCGGGGGAGCCAGCTCCTACAATGAGCAGTTCTTC. This chain uses TRBV5-1 with TRBJ2-1, with TRBD2 matching over 7 bases. This CDR3 has 16 residues. V gave up 4 bases and J gave up 0 bases; unmatched junction bases: 7. Germline V lookup: CDR1 SGHRS, CDR2 YFSETQ. Full variable domain (remainder filled in from reference TRBV5-1 and TRBJ2-1): KAGVTQTPRYLIKTRGQQVTLSCSPISGHRSVSWYQQTPGQGLQFLFEYFSETQRNKGNFPGRFSGRQFSNSRSEMNVSTLELGDSALYLCASSRGGASSYNEQFFGPGTRLTVL.

This chain connects TRBV5-1 to TRBJ2-1, with TRBD2 identical over 8 bases. The V and J ends lost 6 bases and 3 bases, in that order; junction bases with no gene match: 5. CDR3 length: 14 amino acids. Germline-derived CDR1 and CDR2 are SGHRS and YFSETQ. Written as DNA, the CDR3 is TGCGCCAGCAACCCTAGCGGGTACTACAATGAGCAGTTCTTC. Amino acids: CASNPSGYYNEQFF.

The chain combines TRBV5-1 with TRBJ2-1, with D maybe TRBD1 (5 bases). Trimming removed 2 bases from V and 6 bases from J, with 15 bases in between. This CDR3 has 15 amino acids. From germline, CDR1 is SGHRS and CDR2 YFSETQ. The CDR3, as DNA: TGCGCCAGCAGCTTTAGCCTCCTTAGGGGCAATGAGCAGTTCTTC. Amino acid sequence: CASSFSLLRGNEQFF.

Of note for this clone: The CDR3 carries no conserved terminal phenylalanine or tryptophan, so it likely arises from a read error. The DNA is left out, because the CDR3 cannot be placed on it with certainty; the CDR3 is given as TCRdb lists it. The rearrangement joins TRBV7-2 to TRBJ2-7; the tabulated D call, TRBD1, remains unverified against the DNA. The CDR3 is 13 residues long, ends included. The germline V gene encodes CDR1 SGHTA and CDR2 FQGNSA. CDR3 in amino acids: CASSSSGTGSRQI.

The rearrangement uses TRBV4-3 and TRBJ1-2; 7 nucleotides align to TRBD1. This CDR3 is 16 amino acids long. Germline CDR1 is LGHNA and CDR2 is YSLEER. V lost 0 bases, J lost 5 bases, and 9 bases stayed unmatched. The CDR3, as DNA: TGCGCCAGCAGCCAAGATTATGGGACAGTGTTTTATGGCTACACCTTC. It encodes CASSQDYGTVFYGYTF.

This clone appeared a few times. The chain is built from TRBV12-3 or TRBV12-4 and TRBJ1-1, with TRBD1 identical over 8 bases. This CDR3 is 13 amino acids long. The junction had 5 bases not matched to a gene; V was cut back by 6 bases and J by 5 bases. CDR3 in DNA: TGTGCCAGCAGGCCGACAGGGGAGACTGAAGCTTTCTTT. It encodes CASRPTGETEAFF.

This sequence joins TRBV9 and TRBJ2-1; D may be TRBD2 (7 bases). Looked up from germline, CDR1 is SGDLS and CDR2 is YYNGEE. The CDR3 has 17 amino acids. The V end lost 0 bases, the J end lost 10 bases, and 23 bases lay between the germline ends. DNA of the CDR3: TGTGCCAGCAGCGTAGAATGGGGCGGGGGCCTTTCGGGAGAGCAGTTCTTC. Protein sequence: CASSVEWGGGLSGEQFF.

This clone has just one count. The chain couples TRBV6-5 to TRBJ1-5, with D perhaps matching TRBD1 (5 bases). V lost 6 bases and J lost 0, with 9 bases in between. CDR3 size: 14 residues. Germline CDR1 and CDR2: MNHEY and SVGAGI. For the CDR3, the DNA is TGTGCCAGCAGACCTGACAGTAGCAATCAGCCCCAGCATTTT. Residues: CASRPDSSNQPQHF.

The rearrangement links TRBV5-1 to TRBJ2-3, with D unresolved. V lost 4 bases, J lost 0 bases, and 9 bases lay in between. The CDR3 spans 14 residues. The germline CDR1 and CDR2 sequences are SGHRS and YFSETQ. The CDR3 protein is CASSLVLSTDTQYF. The CDR3 region has the DNA TGCGCCAGCAGCCTCGTCCTCAGCACAGATACGCAGTATTTT.

The CDR3 spells CASSYTKTGGGYTF. As DNA, the CDR3 is TGTGCCAGCAGTTACACTAAGACAGGGGGGGGCTACACCTTC. The chain couples TRBV6-5 to TRBJ1-2, with 9 bases lining up with TRBD1. The CDR3 extends over 14 amino acids. CDR1 and CDR2 (germline): MNHEY, SVGAGI. Trimming cost V 2 bases and J 8 bases; bases outside gene matches: 6.

The chain has TRBV28 and TRBJ2-7; TRBD2 aligns across 9 bases. The V gene end was trimmed by 4 bases and the J gene end by 3 bases; junction bases not matched to a gene: 7. Germline lookup yields CDR1 MDHEN and CDR2 SYDVKM. CDR3 length equals 15 residues. This CDR3 reads CASSSSGTGFYEQYF. The CDR3 DNA reads as TGTGCCAGCAGTTCTAGCGGGACGGGATTCTACGAGCAGTACTTC.

This clone has a handful of counts. The chain has TRBV2 and TRBJ2-1, with D tentatively TRBD1 (5 bases). The germline V and J ends were trimmed by 3 bases and 6 bases, with 6 bases remaining between them. The CDR3 runs 12 residues. The germline gives CDR1 SNHLY, CDR2 FYNNEI. CDR3 DNA: TGTGCCAGCAGTGATCAGGGCAATGAGCAGTTCTTC. Translated, it gives CASSDQGNEQFF. Full variable domain (remainder filled in from reference TRBV2 and TRBJ2-1): EPEVTQTPSHQVTQMGQEVILRCVPISNHLYFYWYRQILGQKVEFLVSFYNNEISEKSEIFDDQFSVERPDGSNFTLKIRSTKLEDSAMYFCASSDQGNEQFFGPGTRLTVL.

The chain uses TRBV20-1 and TRBJ1-4; D may be TRBD1 (6 bases). V lost 3 bases and J 4 bases, leaving 21 bases between the germline ends. Looked up from germline, CDR1 is DFQATT and CDR2 is SNEGSKA (reference sequence). This CDR3 spans 17 amino acids. CDR3 sequence: CSASPSTGPAFNEKLFF. The CDR3 nucleotides read TGCAGTGCTAGTCCCTCGACAGGACCCGCGTTTAATGAAAAACTGTTTTTT.

This clone was seen just once. The chain employs TRBV5-1 and TRBJ1-4; weak D call: TRBD1 (5 bases). Per the germline V gene, CDR1 is SGHRS and CDR2 is YFSETQ. The CDR3 sequence is 13 residues long. Trimming removed 5 bases at V and 5 bases at J, with 10 bases between. Here the CDR3 reads CASSSGPNEKLFF. CDR3 DNA: TGCGCCAGCAGTTCAGGGCCGAATGAAAAACTGTTTTTT.

The V gene is TRBV19, the J gene TRBJ2-7; the match to TRBD1 covers 7 bases. This CDR3 region has 12 residues. V was clipped by 5 bases and J by 3 bases; unmatched bases: 1. Germline assignment: CDR1 LNHDA and CDR2 SQIVND (reference sequence). In DNA form, the CDR3 reads TGTGCCAGTAGTCCAGGGGGCTACGAGCAGTACTTC. Protein product: CASSPGGYEQYF.